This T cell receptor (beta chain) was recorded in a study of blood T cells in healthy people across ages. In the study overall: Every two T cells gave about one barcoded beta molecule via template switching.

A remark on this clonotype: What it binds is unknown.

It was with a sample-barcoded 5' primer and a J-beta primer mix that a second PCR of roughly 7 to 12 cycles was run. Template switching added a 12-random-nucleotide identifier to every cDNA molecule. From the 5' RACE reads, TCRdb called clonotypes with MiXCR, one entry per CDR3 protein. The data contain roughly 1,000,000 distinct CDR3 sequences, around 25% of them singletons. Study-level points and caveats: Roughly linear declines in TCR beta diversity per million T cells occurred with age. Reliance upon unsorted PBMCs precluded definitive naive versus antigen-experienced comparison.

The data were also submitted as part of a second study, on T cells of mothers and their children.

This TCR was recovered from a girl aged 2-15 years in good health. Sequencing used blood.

CDR3 amino acids: CASSQNGGNYEQYF. The CDR3 DNA sequence: TGTGCCAGCAGCCAAAATGGCGGGAACTACGAGCAGTACTTC. This chain uses TRBV28 with TRBJ2-5, with D maybe TRBD2 (6 bases). The J call is in doubt because the DNA end fits TRBJ2-7 better. The CDR3 has 14 amino acids. Germline CDR1 and CDR2: MDHEN and SYDVKM.